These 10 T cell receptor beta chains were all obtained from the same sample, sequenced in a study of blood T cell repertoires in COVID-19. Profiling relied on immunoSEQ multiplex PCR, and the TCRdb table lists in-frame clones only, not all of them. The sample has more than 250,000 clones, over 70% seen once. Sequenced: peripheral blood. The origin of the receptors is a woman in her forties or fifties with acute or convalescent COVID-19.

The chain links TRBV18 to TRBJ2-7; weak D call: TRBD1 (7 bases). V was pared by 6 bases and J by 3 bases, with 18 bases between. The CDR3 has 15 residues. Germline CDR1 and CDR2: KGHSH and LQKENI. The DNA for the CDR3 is TGTGCCAGCTCCACCCTGGGGGGACAGAACTACGAGCAGTACTTC. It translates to CASSTLGGQNYEQYF.

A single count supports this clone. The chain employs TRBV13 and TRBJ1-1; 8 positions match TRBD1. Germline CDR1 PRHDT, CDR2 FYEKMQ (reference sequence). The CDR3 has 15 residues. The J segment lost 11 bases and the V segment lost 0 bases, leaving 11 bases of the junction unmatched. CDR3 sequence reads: CASSLGPDRAGGAFF. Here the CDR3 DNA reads TGTGCCAGCAGCTTAGGCCCGGACAGGGCGGGAGGGGCTTTCTTT.

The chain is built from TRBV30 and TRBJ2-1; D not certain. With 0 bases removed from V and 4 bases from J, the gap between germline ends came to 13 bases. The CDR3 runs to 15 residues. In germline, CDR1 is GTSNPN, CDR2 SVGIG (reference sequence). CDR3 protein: CAWSVGYQTYNEQFF. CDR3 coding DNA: TGTGCCTGGAGTGTAGGTTACCAGACATACAATGAGCAGTTCTTC.

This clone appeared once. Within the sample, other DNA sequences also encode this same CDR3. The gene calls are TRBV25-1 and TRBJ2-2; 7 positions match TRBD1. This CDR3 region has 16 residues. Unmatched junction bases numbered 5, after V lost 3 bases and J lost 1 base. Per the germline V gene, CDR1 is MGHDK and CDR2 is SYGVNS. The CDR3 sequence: CASSEPRQGNTGELFF. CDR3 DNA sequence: TGTGCCAGCAGTGAGCCTAGACAGGGGAACACCGGGGAGCTGTTTTTT.

The CDR3 DNA sequence: TGTGCCAGCAGTTACTCGATCAGGGATGAGCAGTTCTTC. This translates into CASSYSIRDEQFF. The chain links TRBV6-5 to TRBJ2-1, with D maybe TRBD1 (5 bases). Trimming removed 0 bases from V and 8 bases from J, with 8 bases in between. Germline loops: CDR1 MNHEY, CDR2 SVGAGI. The CDR3 contains 13 residues.

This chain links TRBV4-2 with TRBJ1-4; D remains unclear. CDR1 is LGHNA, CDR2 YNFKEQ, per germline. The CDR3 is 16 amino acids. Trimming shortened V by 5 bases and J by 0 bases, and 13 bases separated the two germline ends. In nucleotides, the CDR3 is TGTGCCAGCAGCGAACTGATCCCTGCAACTAATGAAAAACTGTTTTTT. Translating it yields CASSELIPATNEKLFF.

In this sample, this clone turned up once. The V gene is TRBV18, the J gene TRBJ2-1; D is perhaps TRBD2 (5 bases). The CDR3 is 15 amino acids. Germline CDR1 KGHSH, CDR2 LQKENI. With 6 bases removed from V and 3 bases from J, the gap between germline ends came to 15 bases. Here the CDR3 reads CASSRRSGDYNEQFF. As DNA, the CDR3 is TGTGCCAGCTCCCGTCGGAGCGGAGACTACAATGAGCAGTTCTTC.

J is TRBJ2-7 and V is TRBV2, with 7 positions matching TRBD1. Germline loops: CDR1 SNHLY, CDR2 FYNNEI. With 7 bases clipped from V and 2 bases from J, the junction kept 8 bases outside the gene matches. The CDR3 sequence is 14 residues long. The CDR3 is CASNKRTGPYEQYF. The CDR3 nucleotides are TGTGCCAGCAATAAGAGGACAGGACCCTACGAGCAGTACTTC.

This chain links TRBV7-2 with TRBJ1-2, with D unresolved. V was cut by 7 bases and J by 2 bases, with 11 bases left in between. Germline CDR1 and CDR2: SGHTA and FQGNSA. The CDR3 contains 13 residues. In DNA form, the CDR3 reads TGTGCCAGCATCCTCCCCGGGAACTATGGCTACACCTTC. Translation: CASILPGNYGYTF.

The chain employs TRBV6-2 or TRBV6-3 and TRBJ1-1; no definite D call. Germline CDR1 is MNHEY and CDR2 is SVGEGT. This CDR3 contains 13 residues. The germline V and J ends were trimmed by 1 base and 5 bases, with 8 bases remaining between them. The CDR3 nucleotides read TGTGCCAGCAGTTACTTTGAGGGAACTGAAGCTTTCTTT. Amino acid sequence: CASSYFEGTEAFF.